These T cell receptor beta chains were read from a single sample in a study of T cells in Graves' hyperthyroidism and ophthalmopathy. TCRdb fed the multiplex PCR reads into MiXCR, producing one record per CDR3 protein. The sample has around 350,000 distinct CDR3 sequences, about 17% seen once. Sequencing was done on a sample of blood. The receptor source for this set is a woman aged 30 to 39 with Graves' hyperthyroidism that later progressed to Graves' ophthalmopathy. CDR3s include the opening cysteine and the closing phenylalanine or tryptophan. Fields, in order: V gene, D gene, J gene, clone size, CDR3 DNA, CDR3 protein. A D gene is named only where the DNA matches it firmly. Clone size is shown for a subset of rows, as once, few, many or a class of expanded clone.

>TRBV7-9|TRBD2|TRBJ2-1|few
TGTGCCAGCAGCTCTCCGGGACTAGCGGGATCTTCTGGGCAGTTCTTC
CASSSPGLAGSSGQFF
>TRBV2|.|TRBJ2-3|many
TGTGCCAGCAGTGAAGCGTTGGATACGCAGTATTTT
CASSEALDTQYF
>TRBV29-1|.|TRBJ1-2|.
TGCAGCGTTTCCCGGACTCTGGGTGGCTACACCTTC
CSVSRTLGGYTF
>TRBV6-1|.|TRBJ1-2|many
TGTGCCAGCAGTGAAATGGGAACAGTTTGGGGCGCTTTGTATGGCTACACCTTC
CASSEMGTVWGALYGYTF
>TRBV28|TRBD2|TRBJ2-2|many
TGTGCCAGCAGTTTAACTTCGCGGGGGGGATTTAGGACCGGGGAGCTGTTTTTT
CASSLTSRGGFRTGELFF
>TRBV28|.|TRBJ2-7|many
TGTGCCAGCAGTTCCAAAAGTCTAGCTTACGAGCAGTACTTC
CASSSKSLAYEQYF
>TRBV29-1|.|TRBJ2-7|many
TGCAGCGCTGTGGACCACGCCTACGAGCAGTACTTC
CSAVDHAYEQYF
>TRBV19|.|TRBJ1-2|few
TGTGCCAGTAGTATTGGACAGAATCGTGGCTACACCTTC
CASSIGQNRGYTF
>TRBV19|.|TRBJ1-1|many
TGTGCCAGTAGTATTCCGGGAAGCAGCACTGAAGCTTTCTTT
CASSIPGSSTEAFF
>TRBV20-1|TRBD2|TRBJ2-3|many
TGCAGTGCTGCAGCGGGGGGAAGCACAGATACGCAGTATTTT
CSAAAGGSTDTQYF
>TRBV5-6|.|TRBJ2-7|many
TGTGCCAGCAGCTTGGAGCAGGGATCCGAGCAGTACTTC
CASSLEQGSEQYF
>TRBV28|.|TRBJ1-6|many
TGTGCCAGCAGGAGCAGCAGGAGAAGCTCCTATAATTCACCCCTCCACTTT
CASRSSRRSSYNSPLHF
>TRBV5-1|TRBD2|TRBJ2-5|many
TGCGCCAGCAGCCCGGGACTAGCGGGAGGGACCCCGACGGGAGAGACCCAGTACTTC
CASSPGLAGGTPTGETQYF
>TRBV5-1|.|TRBJ2-1|many
TGCGCCAGCAGCCCGACAGGGAGGGCTAGCTCCTACAATGAGCAGTTCTTC
CASSPTGRASSYNEQFF
>TRBV7-9|TRBD2|TRBJ2-7|many
TGTGCCAGCAGCGGACTGGGACTAGCGGGAGTTGTCGAGCAGTACTTC
CASSGLGLAGVVEQYF
>TRBV19|.|TRBJ2-1|once
TGTGCCAGTAGTATGGGTAGCGCCCCGGCCTCTGAGCAGTTCTTC
CASSMGSAPASEQFF
>TRBV6-2/TRBV6-3|TRBD2|TRBJ2-3|many
TGTGCCAGCAGTACGCTAGCGGGACCTAGCACAGATACGCAGTATTTT
CASSTLAGPSTDTQYF
>TRBV5-6|.|TRBJ1-5|few
TGTGCCAGCAGCTTGGGACCACAGGGAGGCAATCAGCCCCAGCATTTT
CASSLGPQGGNQPQHF
>TRBV7-6|TRBD1|TRBJ2-1|.
TGTGCCAGCAGCTTGGACAGGGATCGCGATGAGCAGTTCTTC
CASSLDRDRDEQFF
>TRBV11-2|.|TRBJ2-1|many
TGTGCCAGCAGCTTACTAACAGGGTTGGATGAGCAGTTCTTC
CASSLLTGLDEQFF
>TRBV3-1|TRBD2|TRBJ2-7|many
TGTGCCAGCAAGGCTAGCGGCTACGAGCAGTACTTC
CASKASGYEQYF
>TRBV27|.|TRBJ1-6|many
TGTGCCAGCAGTCGACAGCTCTATAATTCACCCCTCCACTTT
CASSRQLYNSPLHF
>TRBV29-1|.|TRBJ2-5|many
TGCAGCGTTACATCCTTAAAAGAGACCCAGTACTTC
CSVTSLKETQYF
>TRBV9|TRBD1|TRBJ2-2|.
TGTGCCAGCAGCGGTTGGACAGGGGTGAACACCGGGGAGCTGTTTTTT
CASSGWTGVNTGELFF
>TRBV10-3|.|TRBJ2-7|many
TGTGCCATCAGTGAGTCGGGAGGAAACTCCTACGAGCAGTACTTC
CAISESGGNSYEQYF
>TRBV14|.|TRBJ1-2|many
TGTGCCAGCAGCCAAGCCTACAGACTTCCGGGAGGCTACACCTTC
CASSQAYRLPGGYTF
>TRBV19|.|TRBJ2-1|few
TGTGCCAGTAGTATCGTTGATGGCAGTGCATCCTACAATGAGCAGTTCTTC
CASSIVDGSASYNEQFF
>TRBV12-3/TRBV12-4|.|TRBJ2-7|many
TGTGCCAGCCGGGACCGACCTTCCTACGAGCAGTACTTC
CASRDRPSYEQYF
>TRBV20-1|TRBD2|TRBJ2-3|few
TGCAGTGCTAGGGTCCCTAGCGGGGGGGCCTTGGATACGCAGTATTTT
CSARVPSGGALDTQYF
>TRBV11-2|TRBD1|TRBJ2-1|many
TGTGCCAGCAGCTTGACAGGGGAAAATGAGCAGTTCTTC
CASSLTGENEQFF
>TRBV28|TRBD2|TRBJ2-1|many
TGTGCCAGCAGTTTACGGCTAGCGGCTCACAATGAGCAGTTCTTC
CASSLRLAAHNEQFF
>TRBV4-2|.|TRBJ1-1|few
TGTGCCAGCAGCCAAGAGGGATTTGGCACTGAAGCTTTCTTT
CASSQEGFGTEAFF
>TRBV27|.|TRBJ2-1|many
TGTGCCAGCACCCCGACTACGAGCTCCTACAATGAGCAGTTCTTC
CASTPTTSSYNEQFF
>TRBV6-1|TRBD1|TRBJ1-2|.
TGTGCCAGCAGCCCCCCGATCGTAGGGACAGCTAACTATGGCTACACCTTC
CASSPPIVGTANYGYTF
>TRBV5-1|.|TRBJ2-1|many
TGCGCCAGCAGCTTGGCCGGGGCGTCGGTCAATGAGCAGTTCTTC
CASSLAGASVNEQFF
>TRBV20-1|TRBD2|TRBJ2-1|many
TGCAGTGCAAATCGCGGACTAATAGCGGGAGTCAATCGAGAGCAGTTCTTC
CSANRGLIAGVNREQFF
>TRBV30|TRBD1|TRBJ2-1|many
TGTGCCTGGGCAACAGGGGTCTCCTACAATGAGCAGTTCTTC
CAWATGVSYNEQFF